This T cell receptor (beta chain) was sequenced for a study of T cell responses to AZD1222 COVID-19 vaccine. Trimming pared 7 bases from V and 3 bases from J, leaving 18 bases between. Germline V lookup: CDR1 SQVTM, CDR2 ANQGSEA. The CDR3 length is 14 residues. Assay used: immunoSEQ multiplex PCR; TCRdb lists only in-frame clones, some missing. The sample consists of under 150,000 clones, more than 85% of them appearing once. Specimen: peripheral blood, collected on day 0 of AZD1222 vaccination. The V and J genes are TRBV29-1 and TRBJ1-1, with D possibly matching TRBD1 (5 bases). This receptor was obtained from an adult in good health. DNA for the CDR3: TGCAGCGCAAACCCTGCAGGGACTCACACTGAAGCTTTCTTT. The encoded protein is CSANPAGTHTEAFF.